The 30 T cell receptor beta chains below were found in one sample sequenced in a study of cytomegalovirus exposure and HLA in healthy donors. The PCR had 60 Vbeta and 13 Jbeta primers. Only in-frame clones appear in the TCRdb table, and some are missing; sequencing was by immunoSEQ multiplex PCR. The sample comprises more than 110,000 clones, about 77% of which are singletons, and roughly 3.8% rests with the top ten. Sample: PBMCs. The receptors shown here come from a male donor in good health and CMV-seronegative.

The rearrangement links TRBV10-2 to TRBJ1-5, with D perhaps TRBD1 (5 bases). Germline V gene sequence: CDR1 WSHSY, CDR2 SAAADI. With 8 bases removed from V and 4 bases from J, the gap between germline ends came to 9 bases. This CDR3 region has 12 residues. Here the CDR3 reads CASSSGNQPQHF. The CDR3 nucleotides read TGCGCCAGCTCGTCAGGGAATCAGCCCCAGCATTTT.

The chain carries TRBV4-3 and TRBJ2-7, with D possibly matching TRBD2 (6 bases). With 0 bases removed from V and 2 bases from J, the gap between germline ends came to 8 bases. CDR1 is LGHNA, CDR2 YSLEER, per germline. The CDR3 runs 14 residues. The CDR3 protein is CASSQDRRAYEQYF. The CDR3 DNA is TGCGCCAGCAGCCAAGATAGGAGGGCCTACGAGCAGTACTTC.

This clone was observed a few times. The rearrangement links TRBV18 to TRBJ1-2, with 11 positions matching TRBD1. Trimming cost V 3 bases and J 2 bases; bases outside gene matches: 5. The CDR3 runs to 16 residues. Germline V gives CDR1 KGHSH, CDR2 LQKENI. CDR3 in amino acids: CASSPDRGRGNYGYTF. The CDR3 coding sequence is TGTGCCAGCTCACCGGACAGGGGGCGCGGGAACTATGGCTACACCTTC.

A note on this clone: Distinct nucleotide sequences in the sample also encode this CDR3. V usage is TRBV19 and J usage is TRBJ2-3; perhaps TRBD1 as D (5 bases). Trimming removed 3 bases at V and 2 bases at J, with 12 bases between. The CDR3 runs 15 residues. The germline V gene has CDR1 LNHDA and CDR2 SQIVND (reference sequence). For the CDR3, the DNA is TGTGCCAGTAGTATTGTGACAGCCTACACAGATACGCAGTATTTT. It specifies CASSIVTAYTDTQYF.

The V and J genes are TRBV9 and TRBJ1-2, with a weak D call TRBD1 (5 bases). V gave up 0 bases and J gave up 1 base, with 10 bases separating them. The germline CDR1 and CDR2 sequences are SGDLS and YYNGEE. CDR3 length: 15 amino acids. The CDR3 region has the DNA TGTGCCAGCAGCGTAGGGGGCATGGATAACTATGGCTACACCTTC. It is translated as CASSVGGMDNYGYTF. The full variable domain, completed using reference TRBV9 and TRBJ1-2, is DSGVTQTPKHLITATGQRVTLRCSPRSGDLSVYWYQQSLDQGLQFLIQYYNGEERAKGNILERFSAQQFPDLHSELNLSSLELGDSALYFCASSVGGMDNYGYTFGSGTRLTVV.

The chain combines TRBV10-2 with TRBJ2-1, with 7 bases matching TRBD1. With 8 bases clipped from V and 3 bases from J, the junction kept 7 bases outside the gene matches. The length of the CDR3 is 14 residues. Germline loops: CDR1 WSHSY, CDR2 SAAADI. In DNA form, the CDR3 reads TGCGCCAGCCAAGGGACAGATTTCTACAATGAGCAGTTCTTC. Protein sequence: CASQGTDFYNEQFF.

V usage is TRBV7-9 and J usage is TRBJ2-2; a weak D match, TRBD2 (6 bases). The CDR3 totals 16 residues. Between the trimmed V and J ends, which lost 5 bases and 5 bases, there was a span of 18 bases. CDR1 and CDR2 from the germline V gene are SEHNR and FQNEAQ (reference sequence). This chain's CDR3 is CASSNPTGGETGELFF. CDR3 sequence (DNA): TGTGCCAGCAGCAATCCGACCGGGGGAGAAACCGGGGAGCTGTTTTTT.

The chain joins TRBV5-1 to TRBJ2-2; 8 nucleotides align to TRBD2. CDR1 SGHRS and CDR2 YFSETQ come from the germline V gene. The CDR3 is 15 amino acids. V shed 0 bases, J shed 5 bases, and the junction held 3 bases outside the gene matches. The DNA for the CDR3 is TGCGCCAGCAGCTTGGTAGCGGGATATACCGGGGAGCTGTTTTTT. Translating it yields CASSLVAGYTGELFF.

This clone was counted once. The chain carries TRBV27 and TRBJ2-1, with TRBD2 matching over 11 bases. Germline assignment: CDR1 MNHEY and CDR2 SMNVEV (reference sequence). The CDR3 runs to 16 residues. The ends lost 3 bases at V and 5 bases at J; junction bases unmatched: 6. The CDR3 DNA reads as TGTGCCAGCAGTTTCTCTACTAGCGGGGGACACAATGAGCAGTTCTTC. It codes for CASSFSTSGGHNEQFF.

V and J are TRBV23-1 and TRBJ2-7; D is undetermined. TRBV23-1 belongs to the ORF category, with a function that is uncertain. The CDR3 is 15 amino acids. With 0 bases removed from V and 0 bases from J, the gap between germline ends came to 9 bases. CDR3 region: CASSQSAVYSYEQYF. The CDR3 DNA follows: TGCGCCAGCAGTCAATCCGCCGTCTACTCCTACGAGCAGTACTTC.

The chain employs TRBV5-5 and TRBJ1-1; possible D gene TRBD1, 6 bases. CDR1 and CDR2 (germline): SGHKS, YYEKEE (reference sequence). V lost 7 bases, J lost 2 bases, and 15 bases lay in between. The CDR3 has 14 residues. The CDR3 DNA reads TGTGCCAGCCTCCCCGGGACACAAAACACTGAAGCTTTCTTT. Residues: CASLPGTQNTEAFF.

This clone was seen only a few times. The chain joins TRBV30 to TRBJ1-1; perhaps TRBD1 as D (6 bases). Germline-derived CDR1 and CDR2 are GTSNPN and SVGIG (reference sequence). V lost 1 base to trimming and J lost 3 bases, with 18 bases between them. The CDR3 is 16 amino acids. CDR3: CAWSARGRAGDTEAFF. The DNA of the CDR3 is TGTGCCTGGAGTGCCCGAGGTCGGGCAGGGGACACTGAAGCTTTCTTT.

The chain uses TRBV19 and TRBJ1-2; D unclear. The CDR3 covers 13 residues. In germline, CDR1 is LNHDA, CDR2 SQIVND (reference sequence). V was cut by 4 bases and J by 2 bases, with 8 bases left in between. CDR3 DNA sequence: TGTGCCAGTAGTAGTGTCTACAACTATGGCTACACCTTC. This translates into CASSSVYNYGYTF.

This rearrangement joins TRBV6-5 to TRBJ1-1, with TRBD1 matching 9 bases. This CDR3 has 15 residues. After removal of 2 bases from V and 2 bases from J, the junction contained 3 bases not matched to a gene. CDR1 and CDR2 (germline): MNHEY, SVGAGI. The CDR3 loop reads CASSYDRGLNTEAFF. DNA of the CDR3: TGTGCCAGCAGTTACGACAGGGGGTTAAACACTGAAGCTTTCTTT.

This CDR3 reads CASSYSSPGNEQYF. The CDR3 DNA sequence: TGTGCCAGCAGTTACTCGAGTCCAGGGAACGAGCAGTACTTC. The rearrangement links TRBV6-5 to TRBJ2-7; a weak D match, TRBD1 (5 bases). The CDR3 sequence is 14 residues long. Germline CDR1 is MNHEY and CDR2 is SVGAGI. Trimming cost V 0 bases and J 5 bases, with 11 bases left between them.

V is TRBV7-9 and J is TRBJ2-3; 10 bases agree with TRBD2. The germline V gene has CDR1 SEHNR and CDR2 FQNEAQ (reference sequence). Trimming took 1 base from V and 8 from J; bases not matched to a gene: 9. This CDR3 spans 16 amino acids. The CDR3 DNA follows: TGTGCCAGCAGCTTAGAAGACAGCGGGGGGGCAGGTACGCAGTATTTT. Amino acids: CASSLEDSGGAGTQYF.

This clone was seen only once. The V and J genes are TRBV11-3 and TRBJ1-1; 8 nucleotides align to TRBD1. Germline lookup yields CDR1 SGHNT and CDR2 YENEEA. V gave up 3 bases and J gave up 1 base; unmatched junction bases: 4. This CDR3 comprises 15 residues. CDR3 residues: CASSFRTGQNTEAFF. The CDR3 coding sequence is TGTGCCAGCAGCTTTAGGACAGGGCAGAACACTGAAGCTTTCTTT.

Points on this clone: At one end, the junction sequence differs from germline, possibly due to a read error. J is TRBJ2-7 and V is TRBV7-9; no reliable D call. Germline CDR1 and CDR2: SEHNR and FQNEAQ (reference sequence). This CDR3 is 12 amino acids long. The CDR3 DNA sequence: TGTTCCAGCAGCTCCGGCTCAGGCGAGCAGTACTTC. It encodes CSSSSGSGEQYF. The variable domain in full, completed from reference TRBV7-9 and TRBJ2-7, reads DTGVSQNPRHKITKRGQNVTFRCDPISEHNRLYWYRQTLGQGPEFLTYFQNEAQLEKSRLLSDRFSAERPKGSFSTLEIQRTEQGDSAMYLCSSSSGSGEQYFGPGTRLTVT.

V gene TRBV21-1 combines with J gene TRBJ2-7; TRBD2, the table's D call, was not compared with the DNA. TRBV21-1 is reported as a pseudogene. This CDR3 region has 17 residues. CDR3 protein: CAIETPGGEASSYEQYF. The CDR3 DNA reads TGTGCCATCGAGACCCCGGGAGGGGAGGCCAGCTCCTACGAGCAGTACTTC.

The chain couples TRBV30 to TRBJ2-5, with TRBD1 matching 7 bases. This CDR3 has 12 amino acids. J lost 4 bases, V lost 2 bases, and 1 base had no gene match. Looked up from germline, CDR1 is GTSNPN and CDR2 is SVGIG (reference sequence). CDR3 sequence (DNA): TGTGCCTGGAGTTACAGGGGAGAGACCCAGTACTTC. It is translated as CAWSYRGETQYF.

The V and J genes are TRBV19 and TRBJ2-3; 10 bases are a match to TRBD2. This CDR3 has 14 residues. V shed 1 base, J shed 7 bases, and the junction held 2 bases outside the gene matches. Per germline, CDR1 LNHDA and CDR2 SQIVND (reference sequence). The chain's CDR3 is CASSIASGRYTQYF. DNA of the CDR3: TGTGCCAGTAGTATAGCTAGCGGGAGATATACGCAGTATTTT. Full variable domain (missing parts from reference TRBV19 and TRBJ2-3): DGGITQSPKYLFRKEGQNVTLSCEQNLNHDAMYWYRQDPGQGLRLIYYSQIVNDFQKGDIAEGYSVSREKKESFPLTVTSAQKNPTAFYLCASSIASGRYTQYFGPGTRLTVL.

The chain combines TRBV9 with TRBJ2-3, with 11 bases identical to TRBD1. V gave up 7 bases and J gave up 7 bases; unmatched junction bases: 5. Per germline, CDR1 SGDLS and CDR2 YYNGEE. The CDR3 totals 13 residues. In DNA, the CDR3 is TGTGCCAGCTCCGGGACAGGGGGGAATACGCAGTATTTT. Residues: CASSGTGGNTQYF.

V usage is TRBV9 and J usage is TRBJ2-1; D perhaps matches TRBD2 (6 bases). Between the trimmed V and J ends, which lost 4 bases and 2 bases, there was a span of 10 bases. Per germline, CDR1 SGDLS and CDR2 YYNGEE. This CDR3 has 14 residues. DNA of the CDR3: TGTGCCAGCAGCCCAGGGACTGCCTACAATGAGCAGTTCTTC. This encodes CASSPGTAYNEQFF.

This clone has more than one count but fewer than ten. The chain links TRBV27 to TRBJ2-1; 10 bases are a match to TRBD2. V gave up 2 bases and J gave up 7 bases; unmatched junction bases: 8. This CDR3 contains 16 residues. The germline CDR1 and CDR2 sequences are MNHEY and SMNVEV (reference sequence). The DNA for the CDR3 is TGTGCCAGCAGTTTACTTCCTAGCGGGAGTATGAATGAGCAGTTCTTC. Translation gives CASSLLPSGSMNEQFF.

This clone was found a few times. The chain has TRBV11-2 and TRBJ1-3, with D perhaps matching TRBD1 (5 bases). CDR3 length equals 16 residues. CDR1 is SGHAT and CDR2 is FQNNGV in the germline V gene. Trimming pared 5 bases from V and 0 bases from J, leaving 14 bases between. CDR3 region: CASSPRGVRSGNTIYF. CDR3 DNA sequence: TGTGCCAGCAGCCCCCGGGGGGTCCGCTCTGGAAACACCATATATTTT.

The DNA for the CDR3 is TGTGCCAGCAGCGTAGGGACTAGCCACACGAACTACAATGAGCAGTTCTTC. This sequence encodes CASSVGTSHTNYNEQFF. V usage is TRBV7-3 and J usage is TRBJ2-1, with TRBD2 matching over 9 bases. The CDR3 contains 17 residues. The V segment lost 5 bases and the J segment 3 bases; nucleotides outside the gene matches: 11. CDR1 and CDR2 from the germline V gene are SGHTA and FQGTGA.

The rearrangement uses TRBV7-2 and TRBJ2-7; maybe TRBD1 (5 bases). Germline loops: CDR1 SGHTA, CDR2 FQGNSA. This CDR3 is built from 15 residues. The germline V and J ends were trimmed by 5 bases and 3 bases, with 17 bases remaining between them. CDR3 coding DNA: TGTGCCAGCAGCAATCCGGGCAGGGCTGTCTACGAGCAGTACTTC. Its translation: CASSNPGRAVYEQYF.

V is TRBV10-3 and J is TRBJ2-3; possible D gene TRBD1, 5 bases. Germline-derived CDR1 and CDR2 are ENHRY and SYGVKD. V lost 5 bases, J lost 9 bases, and 21 bases lay in between. The CDR3 runs 15 residues. The CDR3 nucleotides read TGTGCCATCAGTCCCACAACTTTACAGGATGGGACGCAGTATTTT. Translation gives CAISPTTLQDGTQYF.

This clone was detected only once. Other DNA sequences within the sample encode an identical CDR3. The V gene is TRBV4-1, the J gene TRBJ2-1; 7 bases are a match to TRBD1. The junction had 2 bases not matched to a gene; V was cut back by 1 base and J by 2 bases. CDR3 length: 15 residues. The V gene's germline CDR1 is MGHRA and CDR2 YSYEKL. CDR3 loop: CASSQGQGPYNEQFF. In DNA form, the CDR3 reads TGCGCCAGCAGCCAAGGACAGGGCCCCTACAATGAGCAGTTCTTC.

This clone has more than one count but fewer than ten. The chain combines TRBV9 with TRBJ1-2; the D gene is possibly TRBD1 (6 bases). The CDR3 totals 13 residues. Germline V lookup: CDR1 SGDLS, CDR2 YYNGEE. Trimming left V 4 bases short and J 4 bases short, with 11 bases between. The CDR3 region has the DNA TGTGCCAGCAGCCCCACAGGGCCCTATGGCTACACCTTC. This encodes CASSPTGPYGYTF.